This T cell receptor beta chain derives from a study of cytomegalovirus exposure and HLA in healthy donors. Study-wide context: There were tens of millions of unique TCRs (from HLA-typed donors) in an early data release.

60 Vbeta and 13 Jbeta primers were used in PCR. The table came from immunoSEQ multiplex PCR; TCRdb's copy has only in-frame clones and leaves some out. The sample lists 89,000 or so clones; over 60% were seen once. J was trimmed by 0 bases and V by 1 base; bases with no gene match: 4. This CDR3 comprises 16 residues. Germline V gene data show CDR1 as SGHNT and CDR2 as YENEEA. Healthy people donating bone marrow made up the donors. For this clone: Antigen specificity is unknown.

Findings and limits, study-wide: Altogether, some 160 TCR beta chains were recorded as cytomegalovirus-associated.

This rearrangement joins TRBV11-3 to TRBJ2-3; the match to TRBD2 covers 7 bases. The TCR originated in a man between 60 and 75 years old in good health and CMV-seronegative. What was sequenced was PBMCs. Here the CDR3 reads CASSLAASGSTDTQYF. The CDR3 nucleotides are TGTGCCAGCAGCTTAGCTGCTAGCGGAAGCACAGATACGCAGTATTTT.